This TCR beta chain derives from a study of T cell repertoires in cytomegalovirus infection. Overall study context: From public TCR beta signatures came an indication of both CMV infection and matching HLA type. Broader study findings: Ex vivo, HLA-C-restricted CMV-specific TCR beta clonotypes prevailed over the rest of the response. Cumulative public TCR beta family frequency identified carriers of CMV plus the relevant HLA.

TCRdb reprocessed the reads with MiXCR, giving one entry per CDR3 protein. The sample has roughly 150,000 distinct CDR3 sequences, 23% seen once; the top ten hold roughly 11%. Per the germline V gene, CDR1 is KGHDR and CDR2 is SFDVKD. Trimming took 0 bases from V and 5 from J, leaving 10 bases between them. The CDR3 loop spans 15 amino acids. This clonotype showed up just a few times. Its target is not known. This sequence joins TRBV24-1 and TRBJ2-1, with D possibly being TRBD1 or TRBD2 (5 bases each). What was sequenced was PBMCs. This TCR was sampled from a human donor in good health (CMV status not recorded). Some clones in this sample may be carry-over from other donors' samples. CDR3 coding DNA: TGTGCCACCAGTGATTTGGGGGACCCGAACAATGAGCAGTTCTTC. It is translated as CATSDLGDPNNEQFF.